The clone carrying this T cell receptor beta chain was counted only a few times. The target antigen is unknown. TCRdb re-called the reads with MiXCR, one entry per CDR3 protein. The sample carries 300,000 to 400,000 distinct CDR3 sequences, about 29% recorded once. This entry belongs to a study of T cell repertoires in cytomegalovirus infection. Study summary: Well-studied HLA-B-restricted CMV epitopes were used in the study alongside recently identified HLA-C-restricted ones. Study results and limitations: Frequencies of public TCR beta families were cumulated, and this identified carriers of CMV plus the relevant HLA.

The CDR3 loop spans 15 amino acids. Germline V CDR1 and CDR2: SGHTA, FQGNSA. The V gene lost 1 base and the J gene lost 2 bases, with 11 bases spanning the gap. The receptor was derived from a human donor in good health (CMV status not recorded). Some clones in this sample may be carry-over from other donors' samples. The chain combines TRBV7-2 with TRBJ2-5, with D perhaps matching TRBD2 (6 bases). Material: cultured PBMCs, obtained from culture after CMV antigen stimulation. In nucleotides, the CDR3 is TGTGCCAGCAGCTTAGGGGGGGTAGTTCAAGAGACCCAGTACTTC. Encoded protein: CASSLGGVVQETQYF.